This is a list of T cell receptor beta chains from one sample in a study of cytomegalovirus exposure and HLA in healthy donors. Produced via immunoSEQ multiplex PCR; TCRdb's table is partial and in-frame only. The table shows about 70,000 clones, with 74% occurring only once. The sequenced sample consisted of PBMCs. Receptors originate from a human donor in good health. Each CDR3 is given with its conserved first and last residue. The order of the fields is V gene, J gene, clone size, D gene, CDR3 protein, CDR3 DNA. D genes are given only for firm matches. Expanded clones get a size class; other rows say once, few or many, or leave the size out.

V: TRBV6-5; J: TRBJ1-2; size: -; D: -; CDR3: CASSSGYGYTF; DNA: TGTGCCAGCAGCTCGGGATATGGCTACACCTTC
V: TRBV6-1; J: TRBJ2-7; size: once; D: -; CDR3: CASGYRVSSYEQYF; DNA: TGTGCCAGCGGGTACAGGGTAAGTTCCTACGAGCAGTACTTC
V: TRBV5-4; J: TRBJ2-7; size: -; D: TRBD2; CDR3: CASSSGTSGISYEQYF; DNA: TGTGCCAGCAGTTCCGGGACTAGCGGGATCTCCTACGAGCAGTACTTC
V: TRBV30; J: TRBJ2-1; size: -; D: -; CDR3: CAWGKDSYNEQFF; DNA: TGTGCCTGGGGTAAGGACAGTTACAATGAGCAGTTCTTC
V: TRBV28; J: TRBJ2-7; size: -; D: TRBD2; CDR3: CATLKGLADYEQYF; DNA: TGTGCCACCCTTAAGGGACTAGCAGACTACGAGCAGTACTTC
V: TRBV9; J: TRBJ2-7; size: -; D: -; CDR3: CASSVGLFSGEQYF; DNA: TGTGCCAGCAGCGTGGGACTTTTCTCGGGGGAGCAGTACTTC
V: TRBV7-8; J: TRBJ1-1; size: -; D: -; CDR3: CASSLQVRNTEAFF; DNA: TGTGCCAGCAGCTTACAGGTACGAAACACTGAAGCTTTCTTT
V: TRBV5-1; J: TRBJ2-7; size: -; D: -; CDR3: CASSLASGSNEQYF; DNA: TGCGCCAGCAGCTTGGCATCAGGGTCGAACGAGCAGTACTTC
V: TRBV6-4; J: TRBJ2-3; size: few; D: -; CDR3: CASSPMGGEVDTQYF; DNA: TGTGCCAGCAGCCCTATGGGCGGGGAGGTGGATACGCAGTATTTT
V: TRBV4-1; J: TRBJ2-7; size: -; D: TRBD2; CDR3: CASSQVAGTSGYEQYF; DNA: TGCGCCAGCAGCCAGGTCGCCGGGACTAGCGGCTACGAGCAGTACTTC
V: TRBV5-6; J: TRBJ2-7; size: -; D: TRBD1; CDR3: CASSLGGQGDKKQYF; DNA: TGTGCCAGCAGCTTGGGTGGGCAGGGGGATAAAAAGCAGTACTTC
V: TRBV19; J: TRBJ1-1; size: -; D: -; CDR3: CASTRGAGNTEAFF; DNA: TGTGCCAGTACGCGGGGGGCGGGAAACACTGAAGCTTTCTTT
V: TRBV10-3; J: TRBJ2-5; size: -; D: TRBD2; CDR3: CATSSSTSGRETQYF; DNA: TGTGCCACCTCTTCTTCTACTAGCGGGAGGGAGACCCAGTACTTC
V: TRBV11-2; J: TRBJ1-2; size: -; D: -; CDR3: CASSLGPVNYGYTF; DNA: TGTGCCAGCAGCTTAGGTCCGGTAAACTATGGCTACACCTTC
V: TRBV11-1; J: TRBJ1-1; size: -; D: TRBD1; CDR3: CASSTSGQGRNTEAFF; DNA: TGTGCCAGCAGCACTTCGGGACAGGGGAGAAACACTGAAGCTTTCTTT
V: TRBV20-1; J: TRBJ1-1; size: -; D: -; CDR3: CSASTDSEAFF; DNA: TGCAGTGCTTCTACGGACAGCGAAGCTTTCTTT
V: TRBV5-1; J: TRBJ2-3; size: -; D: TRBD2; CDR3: CASSARLAGKQSF; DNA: TGCGCCAGCAGCGCTCGACTAGCGGGAAAGCAGTCTTTT
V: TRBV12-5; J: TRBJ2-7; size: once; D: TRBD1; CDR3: CASGLDRGYEQYF; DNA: TGTGCTAGTGGTTTGGACAGGGGGTACGAGCAGTACTTC
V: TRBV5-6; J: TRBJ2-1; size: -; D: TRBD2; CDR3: CASSFPGRVYNEQFF; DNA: TGTGCCAGCAGCTTTCCGGGGAGGGTATACAATGAGCAGTTCTTC
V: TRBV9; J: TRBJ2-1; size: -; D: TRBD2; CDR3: CASSSREDEQFF; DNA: TGTGCCAGCAGCTCCCGGGAGGATGAGCAGTTCTTC
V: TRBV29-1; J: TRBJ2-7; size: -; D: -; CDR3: CSGTLGLRRDEQYF; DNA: TGCAGCGGGACGCTGGGACTCCGGCGGGACGAGCAGTACTTC
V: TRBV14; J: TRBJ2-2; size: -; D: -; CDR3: CASSQRGGTGELFF; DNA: TGTGCCAGCAGCCAGAGGGGGGGCACCGGGGAGCTGTTTTTT
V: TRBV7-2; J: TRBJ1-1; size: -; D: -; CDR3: CASSLMAGINTEAFF; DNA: TGTGCCAGCAGCTTAATGGCAGGGATAAACACTGAAGCTTTCTTT
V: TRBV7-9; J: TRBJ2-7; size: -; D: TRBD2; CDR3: CASSQERGGYEQYF; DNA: TGTGCCAGCAGCCAAGAACGCGGGGGCTACGAGCAGTACTTC
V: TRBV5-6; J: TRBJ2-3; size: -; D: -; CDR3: CASSPPNWAGNTDTQYF; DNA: TGTGCCAGCAGCCCACCCAATTGGGCGGGGAACACAGATACGCAGTATTTT
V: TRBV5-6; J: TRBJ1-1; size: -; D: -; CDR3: CASSLWAGANTEAFF; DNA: TGTGCCAGCAGCCTCTGGGCAGGCGCGAACACTGAAGCTTTCTTT
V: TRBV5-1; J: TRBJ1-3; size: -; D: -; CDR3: CASSLGGGASGNTIYF; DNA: TGCGCCAGCAGCTTGGGCGGGGGGGCATCTGGAAACACCATATATTTT
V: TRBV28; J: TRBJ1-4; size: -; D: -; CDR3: CASKAHRNEKLFF; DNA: TGTGCCAGCAAGGCCCACAGGAATGAAAAACTGTTTTTT
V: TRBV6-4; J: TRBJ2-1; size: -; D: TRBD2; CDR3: CARGTSGAFVNEQFF; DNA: TGTGCCAGGGGGACTAGCGGGGCGTTTGTTAATGAGCAGTTCTTC
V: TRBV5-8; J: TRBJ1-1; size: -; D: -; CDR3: CASTHRGNTEAFF; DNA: TGTGCCAGCACCCACCGGGGAAACACTGAAGCTTTCTTT
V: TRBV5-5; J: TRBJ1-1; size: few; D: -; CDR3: CASSFQASGDTEAFF; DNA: TGTGCCAGCAGCTTTCAGGCCTCGGGGGACACTGAAGCTTTCTTT
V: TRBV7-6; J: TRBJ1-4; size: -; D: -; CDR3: CASSSRGGNEKLFF; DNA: TGTGCCAGCAGCTCGAGGGGGGGAAATGAAAAACTGTTTTTT